The T cell receptor (beta chain) described here comes from a study of T-cell reconstitution after alpha-beta-depleted transplantation in children. A library of TCRbeta sequences, prepared with unique molecular identifiers, was generated. TCRdb re-called the PCR reads through MiXCR, storing one row per CDR3 protein. The sample has 500,000 to 650,000 distinct CDR3 sequences, over 9.5% seen once. This clonotype was counted ten times or more. The target antigen is unknown. The study's findings and limits: Diversity and T-cell counts at one year after transplant derived mostly from new T cells.

The specimen was PBMCs, mostly from graft donor cells, collected 180 days after TCRalphabeta/CD19-depleted stem cell transplant. The TCR was taken from a female patient between 2 and 15 years old who had a stem cell transplant for aplastic anemia, so the T cells may come from the graft donor.

CDR3 sequence: CSVRGTDEQYF. DNA for the CDR3: TGCAGCGTCCGGGGAACCGACGAGCAGTACTTC. This chain links TRBV29-1 with TRBJ2-7, with D possibly TRBD2 on 5 matching bases. The V end lost 6 bases, the J end lost 5 bases, and 11 bases lay between the germline ends. The germline V gene has CDR1 SQVTM and CDR2 ANQGSEA. CDR3 length equals 11 residues.